This entry describes one T cell receptor beta chain. Generated by immunoSEQ multiplex PCR, the TCRdb table keeps only in-frame clones and is missing some. This sample yields around 90,000 clones, of which almost 95% are seen a single time; roughly 6.4% belongs to the top ten. The data were taken from a study of blood T cell repertoires in COVID-19. Across the whole study: Acute and convalescent COVID-19 samples came from the United States, Italy and Spain.

Trimming took off 2 bases at V and 7 bases at J, with 15 bases between the two ends. CDR3 length equals 15 residues. Germline lookup yields CDR1 SGHRS and CDR2 YFSETQ. The chain combines TRBV5-1 with TRBJ1-4; D remains ambiguous. Sample: peripheral blood. The TCR was taken from a woman aged 60-70 years with active COVID-19. CDR3 nucleotides: TGCGCCAGCAGCTTTGGCATCGGGGTTACTGAAAAACTGTTTTTT. Amino acids: CASSFGIGVTEKLFF.